In this sample, the clone carrying this TCR beta chain turned up a few times. Its antigen remains unknown. Unique molecular identifiers were incorporated into the prepared TCRbeta library. TCRdb redid the calling of the PCR reads with MiXCR, one entry per CDR3 protein. Of around 960,000 distinct CDR3 sequences listed, roughly 31% are singletons. The data derive from a study of T-cell reconstitution after alpha-beta-depleted transplantation in children. The study's findings and limits: Newly produced T cells mostly provided counts and TCRbeta diversity after one year, as hyperexpanded clones declined. Roughly two months post-transplant, alpha-beta T cells reportedly originated from several hundred graft clones that had expanded. At day 60, the high TCRbeta diversity found in some patients originated from recipient T cells and thymic progenitors that had survived.

This receptor was identified in a boy in the first two years of life who had a stem cell transplant for SCID, so the T cells may come from the graft donor. The sequenced sample was PBMCs, mostly from graft donor cells, obtained 360 days after TCRalphabeta/CD19-depleted stem cell transplant.

The CDR3, as DNA: TGCGCCAGCAGCCAAGATCTTGGGGGACTTCAAGCTTTCTTT. Protein sequence: CASSQDLGGLQAFF. The chain employs TRBV4-3 and TRBJ1-1; D is perhaps TRBD1 (5 bases). V dropped 0 bases and J dropped 9 bases, with 14 bases sitting between them. This CDR3 comprises 14 residues. Germline V lookup: CDR1 LGHNA, CDR2 YSLEER.